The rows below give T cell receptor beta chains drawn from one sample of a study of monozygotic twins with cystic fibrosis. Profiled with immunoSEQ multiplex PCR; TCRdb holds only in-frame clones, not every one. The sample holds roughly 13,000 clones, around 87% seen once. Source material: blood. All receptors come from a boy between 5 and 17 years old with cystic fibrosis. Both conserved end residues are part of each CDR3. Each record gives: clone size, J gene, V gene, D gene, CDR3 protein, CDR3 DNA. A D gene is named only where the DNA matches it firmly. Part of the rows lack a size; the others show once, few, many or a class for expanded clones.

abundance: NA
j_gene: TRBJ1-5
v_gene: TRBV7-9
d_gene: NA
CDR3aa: CASSLGERSNQPQHF
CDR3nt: TGTGCCAGCAGCTTAGGTGAGCGAAGCAATCAGCCCCAGCATTTT

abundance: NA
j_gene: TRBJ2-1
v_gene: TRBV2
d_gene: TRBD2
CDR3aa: CASTPPGLEFNEQFF
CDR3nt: TGTGCCAGCACCCCCCCGGGACTAGAGTTCAATGAGCAGTTCTTC

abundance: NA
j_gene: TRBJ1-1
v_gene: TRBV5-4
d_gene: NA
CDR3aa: CASSLDRRNTEAFF
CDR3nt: TGTGCCAGCAGCTTGGACAGGAGGAACACTGAAGCTTTCTTT

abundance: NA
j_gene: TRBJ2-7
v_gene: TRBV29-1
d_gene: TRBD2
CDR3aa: CSVGSRVGGLETYEQYF
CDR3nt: TGCAGCGTTGGAAGCCGGGTGGGGGGACTAGAGACCTACGAGCAGTACTTC

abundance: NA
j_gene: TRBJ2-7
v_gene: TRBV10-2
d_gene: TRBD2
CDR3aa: CASRLAGASNEQYF
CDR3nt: TGCGCCAGCAGGCTAGCGGGAGCGAGCAACGAGCAGTACTTC

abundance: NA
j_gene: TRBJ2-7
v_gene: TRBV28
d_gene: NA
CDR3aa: CASNSPQGTAYEQYF
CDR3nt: TGTGCCAGCAATAGCCCGCAGGGCACAGCCTACGAGCAGTACTTC

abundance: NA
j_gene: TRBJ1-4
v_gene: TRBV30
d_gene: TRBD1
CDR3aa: CAWSYGTGLWEKLFF
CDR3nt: TGTGCCTGGAGCTACGGGACAGGGCTTTGGGAAAAACTGTTTTTT

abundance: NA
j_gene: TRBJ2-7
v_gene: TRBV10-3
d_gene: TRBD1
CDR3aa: CAISRPGQETYEQYF
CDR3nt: TGTGCCATCAGTCGTCCGGGACAGGAAACCTACGAGCAGTACTTC

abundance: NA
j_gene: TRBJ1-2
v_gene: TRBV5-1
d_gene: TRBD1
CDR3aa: CASRILADRGANYGYTF
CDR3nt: TGCGCAAGCCGGATCCTAGCCGACAGGGGAGCTAACTATGGCTACACCTTC

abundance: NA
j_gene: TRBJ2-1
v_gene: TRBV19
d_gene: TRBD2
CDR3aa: CGSSGGASINEQFF
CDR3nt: TGTGGGTCGAGCGGGGGGGCCTCAATCAATGAGCAGTTCTTC

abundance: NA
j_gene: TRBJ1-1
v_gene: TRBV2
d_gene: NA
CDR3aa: CASSEALGTEAFF
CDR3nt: TGTGCCAGCAGTGAAGCCCTGGGGACTGAAGCTTTCTTT

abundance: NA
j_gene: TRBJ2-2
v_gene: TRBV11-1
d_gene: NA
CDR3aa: CASRPTGNTGELFF
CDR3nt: TGTGCCAGCAGACCGACGGGTAATACCGGGGAGCTGTTTTTT

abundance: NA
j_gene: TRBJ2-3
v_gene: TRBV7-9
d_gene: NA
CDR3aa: CASSPHLQSTDTQYF
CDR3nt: TGTGCCAGCAGCCCTCACCTTCAAAGCACAGATACGCAGTATTTT

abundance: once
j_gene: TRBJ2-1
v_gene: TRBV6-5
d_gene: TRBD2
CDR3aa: CASSSLAGGQYNEQFF
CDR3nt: TGTGCCAGCAGTTCTCTAGCGGGAGGGCAATACAATGAGCAGTTCTTC

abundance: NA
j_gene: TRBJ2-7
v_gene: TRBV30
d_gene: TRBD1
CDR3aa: CAWSQMTGLSSEQYF
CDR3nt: TGTGCCTGGAGTCAGATGACAGGGTTATCAAGCGAGCAGTACTTC

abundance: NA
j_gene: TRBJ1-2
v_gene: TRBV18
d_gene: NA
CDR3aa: CASSQGLLPNYGYTF
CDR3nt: TGTGCCAGCTCACAGGGACTACTTCCTAACTATGGCTACACCTTC

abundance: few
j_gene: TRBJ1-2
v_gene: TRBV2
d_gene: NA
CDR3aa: CASPSQEANYGYTF
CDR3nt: TGTGCCAGCCCCTCACAGGAAGCTAACTATGGCTACACCTTC

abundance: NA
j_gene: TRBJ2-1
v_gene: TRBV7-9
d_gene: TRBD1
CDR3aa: CASSYGQGGQFF
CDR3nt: TGTGCCAGCAGCTACGGACAGGGTGGGCAGTTCTTC

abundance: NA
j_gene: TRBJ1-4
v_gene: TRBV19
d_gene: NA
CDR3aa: CASSRPPTSATNEKLFF
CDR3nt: TGTGCCAGTAGTCGTCCGCCAACGTCTGCAACTAATGAAAAACTGTTTTTT

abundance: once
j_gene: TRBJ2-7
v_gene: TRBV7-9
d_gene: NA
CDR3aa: CASSSPHSGHYYEQYF
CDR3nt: TGTGCCAGCAGCTCTCCCCATAGCGGACACTACTACGAGCAGTACTTC

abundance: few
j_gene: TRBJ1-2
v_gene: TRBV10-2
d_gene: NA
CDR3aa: CASSDWTGKTYGYTF
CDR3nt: TGCGCCAGCAGTGATTGGACGGGAAAGACCTATGGCTACACCTTC

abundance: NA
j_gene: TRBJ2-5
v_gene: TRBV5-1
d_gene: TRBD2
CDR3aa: CASSLAGSGAQETQYF
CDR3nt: TGCGCCAGCAGCTTGGCCGGGAGCGGGGCACAAGAGACCCAGTACTTC

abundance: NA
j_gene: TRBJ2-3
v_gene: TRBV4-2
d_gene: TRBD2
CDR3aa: CASSQVGLSGGAPDTQYF
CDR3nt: TGTGCCAGCAGCCAAGTAGGGCTTAGCGGGGGGGCACCAGATACGCAGTATTTT

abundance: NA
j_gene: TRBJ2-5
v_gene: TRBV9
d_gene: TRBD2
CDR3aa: CASSVGPSGGAQETQYF
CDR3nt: TGTGCCAGCAGCGTAGGCCCTAGCGGGGGGGCACAAGAGACCCAGTACTTC

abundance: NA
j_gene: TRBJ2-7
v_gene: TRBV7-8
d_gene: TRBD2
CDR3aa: CASQAGGGSVYEQYF
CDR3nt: TGTGCCAGCCAAGCGGGGGGGGGCTCGGTCTACGAGCAGTACTTC

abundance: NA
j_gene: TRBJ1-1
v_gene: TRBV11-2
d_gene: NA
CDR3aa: CASSSGGFGAFF
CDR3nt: TGTGCCAGCAGCTCAGGTGGGTTCGGAGCTTTCTTT

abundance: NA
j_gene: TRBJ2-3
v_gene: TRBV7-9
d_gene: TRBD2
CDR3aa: CASSLLASGDRDTQYF
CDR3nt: TGTGCCAGCAGCTTATTGGCTAGCGGGGATAGAGATACGCAGTATTTT

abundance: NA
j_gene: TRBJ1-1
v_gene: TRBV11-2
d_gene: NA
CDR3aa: CASSPARRLGAFF
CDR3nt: TGTGCCAGCAGCCCCGCTAGGAGGTTGGGGGCTTTCTTT

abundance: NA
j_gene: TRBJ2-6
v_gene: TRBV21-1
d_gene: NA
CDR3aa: CASSKRRSGAQRPGANVLTF
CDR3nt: TGTGCCAGCAGCAAAAGGAGGTCTGGGGCCCAGAGACCTGGGGCCAACGTCCTGACTTTC

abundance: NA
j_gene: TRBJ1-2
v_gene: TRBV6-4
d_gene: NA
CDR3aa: CASSNREYYGYTF
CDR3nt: TGTGCCAGCAGTAACAGGGAATACTATGGCTACACCTTC

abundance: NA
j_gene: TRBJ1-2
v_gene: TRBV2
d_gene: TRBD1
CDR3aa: CARKTGAYYGYTF
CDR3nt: TGTGCCAGGAAGACAGGGGCCTACTATGGCTACACCTTC

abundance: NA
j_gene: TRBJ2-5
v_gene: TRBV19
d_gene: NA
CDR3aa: CASRPRGFVQETQYF
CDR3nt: TGTGCCAGTAGGCCCAGGGGATTTGTCCAAGAGACCCAGTACTTC

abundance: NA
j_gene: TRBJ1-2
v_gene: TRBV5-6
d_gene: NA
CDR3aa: CASSFFGQRWWQSYGYTF
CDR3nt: TGTGCCAGCAGCTTCTTCGGGCAGAGGTGGTGGCAGTCCTATGGCTACACCTTC

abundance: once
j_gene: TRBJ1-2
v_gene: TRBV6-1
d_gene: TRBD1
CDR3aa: CASSEVQGVNYGYTF
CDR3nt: TGTGCCAGCAGTGAGGTCCAGGGGGTCAACTATGGCTACACCTTC

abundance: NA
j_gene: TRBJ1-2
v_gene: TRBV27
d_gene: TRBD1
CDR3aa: CASSSHVPTGDYGYTF
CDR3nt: TGTGCCAGCAGTTCTCATGTTCCAACAGGGGACTATGGCTACACCTTC

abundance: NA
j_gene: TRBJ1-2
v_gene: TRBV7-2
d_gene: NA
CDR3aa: CASSLEGLPNYGYTF
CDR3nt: TGTGCCAGCAGCTTAGAAGGTCTTCCGAACTATGGCTACACCTTC

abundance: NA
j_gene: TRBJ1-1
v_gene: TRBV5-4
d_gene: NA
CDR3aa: CASSSGGVGFKEAFF
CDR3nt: TGTGCCAGCAGCTCGGGGGGGGTCGGTTTTAAGGAAGCTTTCTTT

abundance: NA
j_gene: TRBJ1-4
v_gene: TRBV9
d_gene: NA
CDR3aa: CASSVGPFRQYNEKLFF
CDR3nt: TGTGCCAGCAGCGTAGGGCCCTTTCGACAGTATAATGAAAAACTGTTTTTT

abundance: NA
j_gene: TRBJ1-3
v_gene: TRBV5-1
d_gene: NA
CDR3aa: CASSLAGVSGNTIYF
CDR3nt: TGCGCCAGCAGCTTGGCTGGGGTGTCTGGAAACACCATATATTTT

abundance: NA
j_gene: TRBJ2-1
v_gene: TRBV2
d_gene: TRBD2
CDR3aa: CASTLLAGVINEQFF
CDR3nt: TGTGCCAGCACCCTACTAGCGGGAGTGATCAATGAGCAGTTCTTC

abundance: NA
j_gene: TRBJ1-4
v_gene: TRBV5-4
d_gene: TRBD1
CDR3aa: CASSFNPFPGQGRKLFF
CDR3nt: TGTGCCAGCAGCTTCAATCCCTTCCCGGGACAGGGGCGGAAACTGTTTTTT

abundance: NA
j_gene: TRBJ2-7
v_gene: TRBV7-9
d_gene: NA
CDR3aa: CAVPIPGGRPPYEQYF
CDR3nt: TGTGCCGTGCCAATTCCCGGGGGGCGGCCGCCCTACGAGCAGTACTTC

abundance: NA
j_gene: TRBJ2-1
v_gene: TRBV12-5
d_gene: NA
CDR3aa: CASGFTGGYTGEQFF
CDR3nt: TGTGCTAGTGGTTTCACCGGGGGCTACACGGGTGAGCAGTTCTTC

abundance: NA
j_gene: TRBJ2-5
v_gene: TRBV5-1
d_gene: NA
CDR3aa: CASSLATSAAQETQYF
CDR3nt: TGCGCCAGCAGCTTGGCGACTAGTGCGGCACAAGAGACCCAGTACTTC

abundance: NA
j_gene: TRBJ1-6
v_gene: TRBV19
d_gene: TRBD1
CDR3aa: CASSIEAGGSYNSPLHF
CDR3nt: TGTGCCAGTAGTATAGAGGCAGGGGGCTCCTATAATTCACCCCTCCACTTT

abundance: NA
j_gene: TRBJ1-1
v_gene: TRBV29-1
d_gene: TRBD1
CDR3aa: CSVRSSTGGSTEAFF
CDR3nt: TGCAGCGTTAGAAGCTCCACAGGGGGTAGCACTGAAGCTTTCTTT

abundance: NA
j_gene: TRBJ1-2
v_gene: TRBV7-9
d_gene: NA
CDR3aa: CASSLFSGSYGYTF
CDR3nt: TGTGCCAGCAGCTTATTCTCAGGGTCCTATGGCTACACCTTC

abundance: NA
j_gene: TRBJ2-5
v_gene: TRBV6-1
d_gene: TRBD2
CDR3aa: CASSEVVAGDETQYF
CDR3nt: TGTGCCAGCAGTGAAGTAGTAGCGGGAGATGAGACCCAGTACTTC

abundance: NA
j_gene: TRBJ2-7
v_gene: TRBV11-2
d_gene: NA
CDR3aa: CASSLRRAYEQYF
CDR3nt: TGTGCCAGCAGCTTAAGGAGGGCCTACGAGCAGTACTTC